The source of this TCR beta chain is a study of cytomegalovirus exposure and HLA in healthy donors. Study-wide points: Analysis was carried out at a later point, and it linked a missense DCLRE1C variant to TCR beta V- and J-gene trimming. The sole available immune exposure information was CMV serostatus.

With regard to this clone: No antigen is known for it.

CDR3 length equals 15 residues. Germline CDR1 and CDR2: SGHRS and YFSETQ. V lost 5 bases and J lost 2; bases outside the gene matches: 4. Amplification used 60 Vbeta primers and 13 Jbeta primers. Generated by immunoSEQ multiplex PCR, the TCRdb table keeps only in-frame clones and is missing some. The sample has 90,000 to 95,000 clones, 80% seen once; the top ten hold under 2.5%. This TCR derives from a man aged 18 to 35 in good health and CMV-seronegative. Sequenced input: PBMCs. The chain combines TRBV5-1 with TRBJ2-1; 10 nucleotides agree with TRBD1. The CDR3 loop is CASRLGTGAYNEQFF. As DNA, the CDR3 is TGCGCCAGCAGACTCGGGACAGGGGCCTACAATGAGCAGTTCTTC.